Shown below are 16 T cell receptor beta chains from a single sample sequenced in a study of T cell responses to AZD1222 COVID-19 vaccine. Assay: immunoSEQ multiplex PCR; the TCRdb copy retains only in-frame clones and omits some. There are about 170,000 clones in the sample; around 85% occur only once, and 0.95% to 1.1% lies in the top ten. The specimen comprised peripheral blood, sampled 28 days after the second AZD1222 dose. The receptor source for this set is an adult who received the AZD1222 COVID-19 vaccine.

This sequence joins TRBV6-5 and TRBJ2-3; D remains unclear. Per germline, CDR1 MNHEY and CDR2 SVGAGI. Trimming stripped 10 bases from V and 5 bases from J, with 10 bases between. This CDR3 comprises 11 residues. The CDR3: CATTLQDTQYF. CDR3 in DNA: TGTGCCACTACCCTCCAAGATACGCAGTATTTT.

This chain links TRBV4-1 with TRBJ2-3, with D maybe TRBD2 (5 bases). The CDR3 is made up of 13 amino acids. The ends were cut back, 5 bases at V and 5 bases at J, with 11 bases in the middle. CDR1 and CDR2 from the germline V gene are MGHRA and YSYEKL. The CDR3 is CASSWRGIDTQYF. The DNA of the CDR3 is TGCGCCAGCAGCTGGCGAGGGATAGATACGCAGTATTTT.

The rearrangement uses TRBV5-1 and TRBJ2-5, with TRBD2 identical over 9 bases. Trimming took 4 bases from V and 3 from J; bases not matched to a gene: 1. The CDR3 runs to 13 residues. Germline loops: CDR1 SGHRS, CDR2 YFSETQ. As DNA, the CDR3 is TGCGCCAGCAGCCGCGGGGGGGAAGAGACCCAGTACTTC. It translates to CASSRGGEETQYF. Together with reference TRBV5-1 and TRBJ2-5, the CDR3 gives the full variable domain: KAGVTQTPRYLIKTRGQQVTLSCSPISGHRSVSWYQQTPGQGLQFLFEYFSETQRNKGNFPGRFSGRQFSNSRSEMNVSTLELGDSALYLCASSRGGEETQYFGPGTRLLVL.

The chain uses TRBV6-1 and TRBJ2-7, with TRBD1 matching over 7 bases. This CDR3 spans 17 amino acids. The V gene end was trimmed by 0 bases and the J gene end by 3 bases; junction bases not matched to a gene: 11. The germline gives CDR1 MNHNS, CDR2 SASEGT. Here the CDR3 DNA reads TGTGCCAGCAGTGAAGCGCGGCCGGGACAGACTTTCTACGAGCAGTACTTC. Amino acid sequence: CASSEARPGQTFYEQYF.

The table lists this clone with a few counts. V and J are TRBV5-1 and TRBJ1-6, with D perhaps TRBD1 (5 bases). The CDR3 is 16 amino acids. Germline CDR1 and CDR2: SGHRS and YFSETQ. The V end lost 0 bases, the J end lost 5 bases, and 12 bases lay between the germline ends. CDR3 protein: CASSLEGVKNNSPLHF. The CDR3 DNA sequence: TGCGCCAGCAGCTTGGAAGGGGTTAAAAATAATTCACCCCTCCACTTT.

The chain joins TRBV6-5 to TRBJ1-1, with D possibly being TRBD1 (6 bases). CDR1 and CDR2 from the germline V gene are MNHEY and SVGAGI. This CDR3 has 12 amino acids. The germline V and J ends were trimmed by 2 bases and 8 bases, with 9 bases remaining between them. Written as DNA, the CDR3 is TGTGCCAGCAGTTACCCGGGGGCGGAAGCTTTCTTT. The encoded protein is CASSYPGAEAFF.

This chain uses TRBV4-1 with TRBJ2-7, with D possibly matching TRBD1 (5 bases). Germline-derived CDR1 and CDR2 are MGHRA and YSYEKL. V lost 1 base to trimming and J lost 6 bases, with 19 bases between them. The CDR3 length is 16 residues. The CDR3 sequence: CASSQVNTGALGEQYF. The CDR3 nucleotides read TGCGCCAGCAGCCAAGTAAACACTGGGGCGCTCGGCGAGCAGTACTTC.

The chain has TRBV7-9 and TRBJ2-7; D gene unclear. CDR3 size: 13 residues. Germline V gene sequence: CDR1 SEHNR, CDR2 FQNEAQ (reference sequence). Deletions cut 1 base from V and 3 bases from J, with 7 bases between. CDR3 DNA sequence: TGTGCCAGCAGCTTAGAAGAGGACTACGAGCAGTACTTC. As protein: CASSLEEDYEQYF.

This clone came up a few times. The rearrangement links TRBV29-1 to TRBJ1-2, with D unresolved. The CDR3 is 10 amino acids. The germline V gene has CDR1 SQVTM and CDR2 ANQGSEA. Trimming cost V 3 bases and J 1 base, with 0 bases left between them. CDR3 amino acids: CSVDNYGYTF. The CDR3 DNA is TGCAGCGTTGATAACTATGGCTACACCTTC.

The chain uses TRBV9 and TRBJ2-1; D gene uncertain. CDR1 SGDLS and CDR2 YYNGEE come from the germline V gene. Trimming cost V 4 bases and J 4 bases, with 12 bases left between them. CDR3 length: 14 residues. As DNA, the CDR3 is TGTGCCAGCAGCTTCCGCGAGCCATACAATGAGCAGTTCTTC. Its translation is CASSFREPYNEQFF.

This chain's CDR3 is CASSSRGLRNTEAFF. The CDR3 DNA is TGTGCCAGCAGCTCCCGCGGGCTCCGGAACACTGAAGCTTTCTTT. The chain has TRBV2 and TRBJ1-1, with unresolved D. CDR3 length: 15 amino acids. Per germline, CDR1 SNHLY and CDR2 FYNNEI. V lost 6 bases, J lost 1 base, and 15 bases lay in between.

The gene calls are TRBV5-5 and TRBJ1-4; 8 bases match TRBD1. This CDR3 region has 15 residues. CDR1 is SGHKS, CDR2 YYEKEE, per germline (reference sequence). V shed 0 bases, J shed 7 bases, and the junction held 5 bases outside the gene matches. This CDR3 is CASSLEIGQGEKLFF. CDR3 nucleotides: TGTGCCAGCAGCTTGGAAATCGGACAGGGTGAAAAACTGTTTTTT.

The chain carries TRBV5-6 and TRBJ1-2; no firm D call. Germline lookup yields CDR1 SGHDT and CDR2 YYEEEE. V was pared by 4 bases and J by 0 bases, with 16 bases between. The CDR3 contains 16 residues. The CDR3 nucleotides read TGTGCCAGCAGCCCGGCAGGCAGCCGATCTAACTATGGCTACACCTTC. It translates to CASSPAGSRSNYGYTF.

This clone was seen more than once but under ten times. The V gene is TRBV4-3, the J gene TRBJ2-3; D not resolved. V shed 1 base and J shed 6 bases, with 8 bases lying between them. This CDR3 spans 13 amino acids. Per germline, CDR1 LGHNA and CDR2 YSLEER. The CDR3 coding sequence is TGCGCCAGCAGCCAAGGGCGGCGGGATACGCAGTATTTT. Its translation: CASSQGRRDTQYF.

This clone appeared a single time. The same CDR3 is also encoded by other DNA sequences in this sample. V usage is TRBV6-5 and J usage is TRBJ2-7; 12 positions match TRBD2. The germline CDR1 and CDR2 sequences are MNHEY and SVGAGI. The CDR3 runs to 15 residues. V lost 4 bases, J lost 1 base, and 2 bases stayed unmatched. The CDR3 nucleotides are TGTGCCAGCAGTTTGACTAGCGGGGGATCCTACGAGCAGTACTTC. Protein sequence: CASSLTSGGSYEQYF.

This CDR3 is CASSLLYSEKLFF. The CDR3 DNA follows: TGCGCCAGCAGCCTCCTTTACAGTGAAAAACTGTTTTTT. V and J are TRBV4-1 and TRBJ1-4, with D unresolved. Trimming pared 4 bases from V and 7 bases from J, leaving 10 bases between. Germline assignment: CDR1 MGHRA and CDR2 YSYEKL. The CDR3 extends over 13 amino acids.